This T cell receptor beta chain was sequenced during a study of blood T cell repertoires in COVID-19. Study-level background: Samples of COVID-19 (acute and convalescent) were obtained from the United States, Italy and Spain. The analysed material was cDNA or gDNA that came from T cells, B-cell-depleted T cells, or PBMCs.

Authors' processing steps: Researchers report that nucleated cell counts were estimated from reference gene primer amplification. TCRdb keeps only in-frame clones here, not all; method: immunoSEQ multiplex PCR. V and J calls and clone size are given by that table; D and trimming were obtained from the DNA. The profile shows around 25,000 clones, roughly 88% of them singletons. The V gene end was trimmed by 6 bases and the J gene end by 4 bases; junction bases not matched to a gene: 6. From germline, CDR1 is MDHEN and CDR2 SYDVKM. CDR3 size: 14 residues. This receptor was taken from a human donor in a cohort sampled during active COVID-19. Material for sequencing was peripheral blood. The genes are TRBV28 and TRBJ1-2; 9 bases fit TRBD1. This chain's CDR3 is CASRAPGQGYGYTF. DNA of the CDR3: TGTGCCAGCAGAGCCCCGGGACAGGGCTATGGCTACACCTTC.